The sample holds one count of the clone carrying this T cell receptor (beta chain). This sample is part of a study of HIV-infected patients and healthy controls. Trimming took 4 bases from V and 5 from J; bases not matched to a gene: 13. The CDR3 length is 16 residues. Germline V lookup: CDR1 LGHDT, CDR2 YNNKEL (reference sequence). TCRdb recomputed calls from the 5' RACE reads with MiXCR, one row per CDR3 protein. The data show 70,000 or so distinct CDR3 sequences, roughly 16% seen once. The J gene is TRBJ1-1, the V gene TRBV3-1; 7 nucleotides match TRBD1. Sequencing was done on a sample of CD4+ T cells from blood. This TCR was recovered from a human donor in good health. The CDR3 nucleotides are TGTGCCAGCAGCCGACAGGGAGGGGTGTTCGGAACTGAAGCTTTCTTT. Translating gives CASSRQGGVFGTEAFF.